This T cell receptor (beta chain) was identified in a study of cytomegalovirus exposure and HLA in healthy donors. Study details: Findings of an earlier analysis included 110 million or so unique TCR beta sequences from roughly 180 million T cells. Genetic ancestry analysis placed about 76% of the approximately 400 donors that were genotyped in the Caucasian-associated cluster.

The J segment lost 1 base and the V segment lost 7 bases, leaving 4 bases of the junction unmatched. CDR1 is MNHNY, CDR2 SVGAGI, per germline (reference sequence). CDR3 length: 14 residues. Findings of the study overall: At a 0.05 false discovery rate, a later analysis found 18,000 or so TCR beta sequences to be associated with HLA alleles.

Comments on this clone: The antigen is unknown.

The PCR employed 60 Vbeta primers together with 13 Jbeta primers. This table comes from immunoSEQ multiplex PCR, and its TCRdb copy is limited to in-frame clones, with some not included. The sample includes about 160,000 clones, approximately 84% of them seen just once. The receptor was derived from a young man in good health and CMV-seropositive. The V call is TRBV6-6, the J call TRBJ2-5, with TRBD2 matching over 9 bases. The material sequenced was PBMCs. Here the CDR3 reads CASIAGGRQETQYF. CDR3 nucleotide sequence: TGTGCCAGCATCGCGGGGGGGCGCCAAGAGACCCAGTACTTC.